A selection of T cell receptor beta chains follows, all from one sample in a study of B cell selection in AIRE deficiency. TCRdb keeps only in-frame clones here, not all; method: immunoSEQ multiplex PCR. In the table there are approximately 24,000 clones, about nine tenths of which are singletons. The sequenced sample was CD4+CD25+ Tregs sorted from PBMCs. The receptors were sampled from a human donor in good health. The CDR3 runs from the conserved cysteine through the conserved F or W. D genes are given only for firm matches.

>TRBD1|TRBJ1-1|TRBV5-6
TGTGCCAGCAGCTATTACAGGGGGCTTCACACTGAAGCTTTCTTT
CASSYYRGLHTEAFF
>NA|TRBJ2-4|TRBV19
TGTGCCAGGCGAAAGGCCAAAAACATTCAGTACTTC
CARRKAKNIQYF
>NA|TRBJ2-3|TRBV25-1
TGTGCCAGCAGTTTCCTGACAGGGACTAGCACAGATACGCAGTATTTT
CASSFLTGTSTDTQYF
>TRBD1|TRBJ1-1|TRBV2
TGTGCCAGCATTCCACCGACAGGGCGCACGAACACTGAAGCTTTCTTT
CASIPPTGRTNTEAFF
>NA|TRBJ2-5|TRBV2
TGTGCCAGCAGTGGTAGCGGTTGGGGGGAGACCCAGTACTTC
CASSGSGWGETQYF
>TRBD1|TRBJ1-5|TRBV6-1
TGTGCCAGCAGCGGACAGGGGTCGGAGCCCCAGCATTTT
CASSGQGSEPQHF
>NA|TRBJ2-3|TRBV30
TGTGCCTGGAGTGTGACAGGTACGCTGTTCACAGATACGCAGTATTTT
CAWSVTGTLFTDTQYF
>NA|TRBJ2-7|TRBV4-3
TGCGCCAGCAGCCAAGACAGAAATAGCTCCTACGAGCAGTACTTC
CASSQDRNSSYEQYF
>NA|TRBJ1-1|TRBV28
TGTGCCAGCAGTTTAATGGGGGTTTCAGCTTTCTTT
CASSLMGVSAFF
>NA|TRBJ1-2|TRBV5-1
TGCGCCAGCAGCTCTAGCTGGGGTGGGGACCTCTATGGCTACACCTTC
CASSSSWGGDLYGYTF
>NA|TRBJ2-7|TRBV10-1
TGCGCCAGCAGCGACGACATCTACGAGCAGTACTTC
CASSDDIYEQYF